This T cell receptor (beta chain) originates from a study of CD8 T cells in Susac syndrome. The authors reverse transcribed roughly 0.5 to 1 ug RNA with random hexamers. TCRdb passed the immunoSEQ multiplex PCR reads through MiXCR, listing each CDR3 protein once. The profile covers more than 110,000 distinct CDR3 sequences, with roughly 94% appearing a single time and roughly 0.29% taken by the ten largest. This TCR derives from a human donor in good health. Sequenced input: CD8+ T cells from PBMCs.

The DNA for the CDR3 is TGTGCCAGTAGGGTAGCGGGTAGCTCCTACAATGAGCAGTTCTTC. Protein: CASRVAGSSYNEQFF. The chain recombines TRBV19 with TRBJ2-1; TRBD2 matches at 7 bases. V trimming: 6 bases; J trimming: 0 bases; junction bases outside the gene matches: 5. Per germline, CDR1 LNHDA and CDR2 SQIVND (reference sequence). The CDR3 sequence is 15 residues long.